A single sample gave rise to the 24 T cell receptor beta chains below, sequenced in a study of blood T cell repertoires in COVID-19. Data came from immunoSEQ multiplex PCR; TCRdb stores just in-frame clones and leaves some out. The table shows 30,000 to 40,000 clones, with 93% occurring only once. Sequencing used peripheral blood. These receptors originate from a male donor with active COVID-19.

The chain uses TRBV4-2 and TRBJ1-2; TRBD1 aligns across 7 bases. Germline CDR1 and CDR2: LGHNA and YNFKEQ. The CDR3 consists of 15 residues. The ends lost 2 bases at V and 3 bases at J; junction bases unmatched: 6. The CDR3 coding sequence is TGTGCCAGCAGCCAACGGAAAACAGGGGACTATGGCTACACCTTC. Its protein is CASSQRKTGDYGYTF.

This clone appeared once. The J gene is TRBJ1-5, the V gene TRBV4-3; the D is unclear. The CDR3 totals 17 residues. Germline V lookup: CDR1 LGHNA, CDR2 YSLEER. The V and J ends lost 0 bases and 2 bases respectively, with 14 bases between them. CDR3 coding DNA: TGCGCCAGCAGCCAAGATCCGCCCGCTGCGGGCAATCAGCCCCAGCATTTT. Protein product: CASSQDPPAAGNQPQHF.

The chain carries TRBV9 and TRBJ1-2; D is unclear. Germline V CDR1 and CDR2: SGDLS, YYNGEE. Trimming stripped 4 bases from V and 2 bases from J, with 9 bases between. The CDR3 length is 13 residues. The CDR3 protein is CASSPRENYGYTF. CDR3 DNA: TGTGCCAGCAGCCCGAGGGAGAACTATGGCTACACCTTC.

The chain couples TRBV2 to TRBJ1-1, with D perhaps matching TRBD1 (6 bases). The CDR3 contains 13 residues. The V end lost 6 bases, the J end lost 4 bases, and 12 bases lay between the germline ends. Germline V gene sequence: CDR1 SNHLY, CDR2 FYNNEI. CDR3 loop: CASRYRVGTEAFF. In DNA, the CDR3 is TGTGCCAGCAGGTACAGGGTTGGCACTGAAGCTTTCTTT.

J is TRBJ1-2 and V is TRBV10-3; no clear D gene. CDR3 size: 15 residues. CDR1 is ENHRY and CDR2 is SYGVKD in the germline V gene. Trimming removed 0 bases at V and 3 bases at J, with 11 bases between. The CDR3 reads CAISESVSVDYGYTF. The CDR3 nucleotides read TGTGCCATCAGTGAGTCGGTGAGTGTGGACTATGGCTACACCTTC.

This rearrangement joins TRBV6-1 to TRBJ2-3, with D tentatively TRBD2 (6 bases). The CDR3 runs to 18 residues. Germline V gene sequence: CDR1 MNHNS, CDR2 SASEGT. V shed 0 bases and J shed 0 bases, with 16 bases lying between them. CDR3 sequence: CASSEARGGRTSTDTQYF. The CDR3 DNA follows: TGTGCCAGCAGTGAAGCCCGAGGAGGGCGCACTAGCACAGATACGCAGTATTTT.

This sequence joins TRBV16 and TRBJ2-2, with TRBD1 identical over 8 bases. The CDR3 spans 15 residues. Looked up from germline, CDR1 is KGHSY and CDR2 is FQNENV. The trim removed 6 bases at V and 3 bases at J, leaving 6 bases unmatched. The CDR3 is CASSRQGTHTGELFF. The CDR3, as DNA: TGTGCCAGCAGTCGACAGGGGACCCACACCGGGGAGCTGTTTTTT.

This clone has only one observation. The chain links TRBV19 to TRBJ2-6; the D gene is possibly TRBD2 (5 bases). The germline V gene has CDR1 LNHDA and CDR2 SQIVND (reference sequence). V was pared by 4 bases and J by 3 bases, with 25 bases between. The CDR3 is made up of 20 amino acids. The DNA for the CDR3 is TGTGCCAGTAGTAATGTCTTCCGGCCAGGAGGTCTCCTTGGGGCCAACGTCCTGACTTTC. This sequence encodes CASSNVFRPGGLLGANVLTF.

This rearrangement joins TRBV14 to TRBJ2-7; no clear D gene. Germline loops: CDR1 SGHDN, CDR2 FVKESK. Trimming shortened V by 1 base and J by 0 bases, and 19 bases separated the two germline ends. The CDR3 sequence is 18 residues long. The CDR3 region has the DNA TGTGCCAGCAGCCAAGCCCCGATTTCGCGAGTAAGCTCCTACGAGCAGTACTTC. This codes for CASSQAPISRVSSYEQYF.

This clone has a single count. The chain employs TRBV4-1 and TRBJ2-7; the D is unclear. Germline lookup yields CDR1 MGHRA and CDR2 YSYEKL. V lost 0 bases and J lost 0, with 6 bases in between. The CDR3 is made up of 14 amino acids. CDR3 bases: TGCGCCAGCAGCCAAGAACACACCTCCTACGAGCAGTACTTC. Amino acid sequence: CASSQEHTSYEQYF.

In this sample, this clone turned up once. The chain couples TRBV11-1 to TRBJ2-1, with a tentative D call TRBD1 (7 bases). Trimming removed 5 bases from V and 8 bases from J, with 16 bases in between. This CDR3 has 14 residues. The V gene's germline CDR1 is SGHAT and CDR2 FQDESV (reference sequence). The CDR3 here is CASSATPRGDEQFF. CDR3 DNA sequence: TGTGCCAGCAGCGCAACCCCCAGGGGGGATGAGCAGTTCTTC.

This clone is a singleton in its sample. V usage is TRBV6-2 or TRBV6-3 and J usage is TRBJ2-1; unclear D gene. Germline-derived CDR1 and CDR2 are MNHEY and SVGEGT. V was cut by 5 bases and J by 6 bases, with 8 bases left in between. The CDR3 totals 12 residues. CDR3 sequence: CASSTAFNEQFF. The CDR3 DNA reads as TGTGCCAGCAGTACTGCCTTCAATGAGCAGTTCTTC.

This clone appeared a single time. J is TRBJ1-1 and V is TRBV7-2, with D uncertain. This CDR3 comprises 14 residues. V was cut by 1 base and J by 0 bases, with 6 bases left in between. CDR1 SGHTA and CDR2 FQGNSA come from the germline V gene. For the CDR3, the DNA is TGTGCCAGCAGCTTAGGGAGGATGAACACTGAAGCTTTCTTT. Its translation is CASSLGRMNTEAFF.

This chain connects TRBV9 to TRBJ1-1; perhaps TRBD1 as D (5 bases). V lost 6 bases, J lost 1 base, and 10 bases lay in between. This CDR3 is built from 13 residues. Germline values: CDR1 SGDLS, CDR2 YYNGEE. CDR3 DNA: TGTGCCAGCACGACGACAGAGAACACTGAAGCTTTCTTT. Protein product: CASTTTENTEAFF.

The V gene is TRBV27, the J gene TRBJ1-4; TRBD1 agrees at 10 bases. Germline V CDR1 and CDR2: MNHEY, SMNVEV (reference sequence). V gave up 4 bases and J gave up 4 bases; unmatched junction bases: 6. The CDR3 loop spans 16 amino acids. Written as DNA, the CDR3 is TGTGCCAGCAGTTCCTACGGGACAGGGGTTAATGAAAAACTGTTTTTT. Its translation is CASSSYGTGVNEKLFF. Full variable domain (remainder filled in from reference TRBV27 and TRBJ1-4): EAQVTQNPRYLITVTGKKLTVTCSQNMNHEYMSWYRQDPGLGLRQIYYSMNVEVTDKGDVPEGYKVSRKEKRNFPLILESPSPNQTSLYFCASSSYGTGVNEKLFFGSGTQLSVL.

This chain joins TRBV30 and TRBJ2-1; the match to TRBD1 covers 8 bases. V gave up 1 base and J gave up 6 bases; unmatched junction bases: 8. This CDR3 contains 15 residues. The germline CDR1 and CDR2 sequences are GTSNPN and SVGIG (reference sequence). The CDR3 loop reads CAWSEGQARSNEQFF. The CDR3 DNA follows: TGTGCCTGGAGTGAGGGACAGGCCCGAAGCAATGAGCAGTTCTTC.

V gene TRBV30 combines with J gene TRBJ2-5; D possibly corresponds to TRBD2 (7 bases). Trimming pared 3 bases from V and 4 bases from J, leaving 12 bases between. The CDR3 runs 13 residues. Germline assignment: CDR1 GTSNPN and CDR2 SVGIG (reference sequence). The CDR3 sequence is CAWSGGPGETQYF. The DNA for the CDR3 is TGTGCCTGGAGCGGGGGGCCGGGAGAGACCCAGTACTTC.

The V and J genes are TRBV18 and TRBJ1-5; 8 bases align to TRBD1. The CDR3 has 13 amino acids. With V trimmed by 5 bases and J by 7 bases, 4 bases remained unmatched. Germline CDR1 reads KGHSH; CDR2 reads LQKENI. CDR3 sequence: CASSEDRVQPQHF. The CDR3 nucleotides are TGTGCCAGCTCAGAGGACAGGGTACAGCCCCAGCATTTT.

The V and J genes are TRBV9 and TRBJ1-2; 8 positions match TRBD1. Germline CDR1 SGDLS, CDR2 YYNGEE. The length of the CDR3 is 14 residues. With V trimmed by 3 bases and J by 2 bases, 3 bases remained unmatched. CDR3 sequence: CASSAQGANYGYTF. CDR3 sequence (DNA): TGTGCCAGCAGCGCGCAGGGGGCCAACTATGGCTACACCTTC. Drawing the rest from reference TRBV9 and TRBJ1-2, the complete variable domain is DSGVTQTPKHLITATGQRVTLRCSPRSGDLSVYWYQQSLDQGLQFLIQYYNGEERAKGNILERFSAQQFPDLHSELNLSSLELGDSALYFCASSAQGANYGYTFGSGTRLTVV.

The V call is TRBV6-2 or TRBV6-3, the J call TRBJ1-1, with D unresolved. V lost 6 bases and J 1 base, leaving 12 bases between the germline ends. The length of the CDR3 is 14 residues. Germline V gene sequence: CDR1 MNHEY, CDR2 SVGEGT. The CDR3 region has the DNA TGTGCCAGCAGCCCTAACCTAAAGAACACTGAAGCTTTCTTT. Protein sequence: CASSPNLKNTEAFF.

Points on this clone: Compared with germline, one end of the junction differs, possibly owing to a read error. CDR3 amino acids: CASSQDPRGSIGVSHEQYF. In nucleotides, the CDR3 is TGTGCCAGCAGCCAAGATCCGCGGGGGAGCATCGGAGTCTCCCACGAGCAGTACTTC. The chain couples TRBV3-1 (or the pseudogene TRBV3-2) to TRBJ2-7; 7 bases are shared with TRBD2. The CDR3 has 19 residues. Germline V CDR1 and CDR2: LGHDT, YNNKEL (reference sequence).

The V and J genes are TRBV7-9 and TRBJ2-5; D may be TRBD1 (5 bases). CDR1 and CDR2 (germline): SEHNR, FQNEAQ (reference sequence). Trimming cost V 1 base and J 5 bases, with 14 bases left between them. The CDR3 runs to 15 residues. CDR3: CASSLEAGLTETQYF. The CDR3 DNA is TGTGCCAGCAGCTTAGAGGCAGGGCTGACCGAGACCCAGTACTTC.

The chain is built from TRBV29-1 and TRBJ1-1; D not certain. Trimming removed 4 bases at V and 5 bases at J, with 14 bases between. There are 13 residues in the CDR3. Germline values: CDR1 SQVTM, CDR2 ANQGSEA. The CDR3 loop reads CSVVFSVLTEAFF. The CDR3 nucleotides are TGCAGCGTTGTCTTTTCGGTCCTTACTGAAGCTTTCTTT.

The CDR3 loop is CATSRVAGRIGGVTDTQYF. In DNA, the CDR3 is TGTGCCACCAGCAGAGTGGCGGGTCGGATCGGGGGGGTCACAGATACGCAGTATTTT. V is TRBV15 and J is TRBJ2-3; 8 bases agree with TRBD2. The CDR3 extends over 19 amino acids. The V gene's germline CDR1 is LNHNV and CDR2 YYDKDF (reference sequence). The V and J ends lost 1 base and 2 bases, in that order; junction bases with no gene match: 14.